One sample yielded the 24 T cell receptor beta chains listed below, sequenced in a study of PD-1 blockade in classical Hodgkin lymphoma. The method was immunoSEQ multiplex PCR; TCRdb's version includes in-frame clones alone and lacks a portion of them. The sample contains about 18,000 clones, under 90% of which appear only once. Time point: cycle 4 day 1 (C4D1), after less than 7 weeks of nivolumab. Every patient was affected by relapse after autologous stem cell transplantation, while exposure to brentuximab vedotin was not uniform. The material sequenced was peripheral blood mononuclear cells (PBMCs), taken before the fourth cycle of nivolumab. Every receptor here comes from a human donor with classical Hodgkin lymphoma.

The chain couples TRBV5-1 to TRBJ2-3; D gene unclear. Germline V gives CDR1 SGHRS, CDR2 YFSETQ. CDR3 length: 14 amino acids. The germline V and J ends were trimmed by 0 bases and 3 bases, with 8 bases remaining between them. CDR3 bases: TGCGCCAGCAGCTTGGAGGGTACGACAGATACGCAGTATTTT. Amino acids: CASSLEGTTDTQYF.

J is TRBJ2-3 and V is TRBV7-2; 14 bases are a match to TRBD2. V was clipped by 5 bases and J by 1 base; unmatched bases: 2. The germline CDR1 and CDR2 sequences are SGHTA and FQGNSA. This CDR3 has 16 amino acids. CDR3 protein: CASSPGLAGGTDTQYF. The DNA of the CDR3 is TGTGCCAGCAGCCCGGGACTAGCGGGGGGCACAGATACGCAGTATTTT. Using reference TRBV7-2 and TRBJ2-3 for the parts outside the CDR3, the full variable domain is GAGVSQSPSNKVTEKGKDVELRCDPISGHTALYWYRQSLGQGLEFLIYFQGNSAPDKSGLPSDRFSAERTGGSVSTLTIQRTQQEDSAVYLCASSPGLAGGTDTQYFGPGTRLTVL.

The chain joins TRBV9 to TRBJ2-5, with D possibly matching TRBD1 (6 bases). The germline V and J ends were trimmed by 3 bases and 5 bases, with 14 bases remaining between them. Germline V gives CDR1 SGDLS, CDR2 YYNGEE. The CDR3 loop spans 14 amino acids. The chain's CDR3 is CASSAGTLRETQYF. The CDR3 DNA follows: TGTGCCAGCAGCGCCGGGACACTTAGGGAGACCCAGTACTTC.

The CDR3, as DNA: TGTGCCAGCAGTCTACCCACAACTAGCGGGGACTTCAATGAGCAGTTCTTC. Encoded protein: CASSLPTTSGDFNEQFF. The V gene is TRBV28, the J gene TRBJ2-1, with 10 bases identical to TRBD2. Germline CDR1 reads MDHEN; CDR2 reads SYDVKM. V lost 5 bases and J lost 6; bases outside the gene matches: 13. This CDR3 is built from 17 residues.

This chain's CDR3 is CASSVTGGPSTEAFF. The CDR3, as DNA: TGCGCCAGCAGCGTGACCGGGGGGCCGAGCACTGAAGCTTTCTTT. The chain recombines TRBV5-1 with TRBJ1-1; possible D gene TRBD1, 6 bases. This CDR3 spans 15 amino acids. Trimming stripped 4 bases from V and 4 bases from J, with 17 bases between. Germline lookup yields CDR1 SGHRS and CDR2 YFSETQ.

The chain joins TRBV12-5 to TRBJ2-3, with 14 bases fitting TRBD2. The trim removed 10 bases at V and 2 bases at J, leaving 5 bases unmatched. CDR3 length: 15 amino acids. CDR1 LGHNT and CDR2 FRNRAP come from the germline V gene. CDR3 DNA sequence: TGTGCTACTCGGACTAGCGGGGGGTCCACAGATACGCAGTATTTT. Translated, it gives CATRTSGGSTDTQYF.

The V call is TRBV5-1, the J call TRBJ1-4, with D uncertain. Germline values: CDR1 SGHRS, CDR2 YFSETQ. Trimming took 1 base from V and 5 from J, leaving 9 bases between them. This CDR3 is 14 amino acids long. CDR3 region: CASSLQESNEKLFF. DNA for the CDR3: TGCGCCAGCAGCTTGCAGGAATCCAATGAAAAACTGTTTTTT.

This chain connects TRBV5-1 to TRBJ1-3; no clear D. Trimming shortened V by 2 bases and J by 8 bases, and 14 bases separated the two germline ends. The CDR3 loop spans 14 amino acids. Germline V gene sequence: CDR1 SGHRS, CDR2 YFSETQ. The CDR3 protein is CASSLRTGGDTIYF. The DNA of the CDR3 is TGCGCCAGCAGCTTAAGGACCGGTGGGGACACCATATATTTT.

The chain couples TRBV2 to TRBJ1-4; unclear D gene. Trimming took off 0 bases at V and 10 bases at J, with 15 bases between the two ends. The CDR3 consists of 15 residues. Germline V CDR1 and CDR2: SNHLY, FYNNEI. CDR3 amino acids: CASSEASGIVRKLFF. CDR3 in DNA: TGTGCCAGCAGTGAAGCGTCGGGAATTGTGAGAAAACTGTTTTTT.

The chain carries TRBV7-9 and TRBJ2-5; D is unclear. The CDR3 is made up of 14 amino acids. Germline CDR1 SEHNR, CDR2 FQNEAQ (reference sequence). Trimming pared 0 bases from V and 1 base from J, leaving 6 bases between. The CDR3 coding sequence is TGTGCCAGCAGCTTAGCAGGTACCCAAGAGACCCAGTACTTC. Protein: CASSLAGTQETQYF.

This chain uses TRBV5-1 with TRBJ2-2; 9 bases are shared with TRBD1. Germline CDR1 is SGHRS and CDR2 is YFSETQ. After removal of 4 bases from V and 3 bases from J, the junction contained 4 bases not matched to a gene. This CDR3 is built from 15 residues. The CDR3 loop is CASSLQGAYTGELFF. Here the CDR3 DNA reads TGCGCCAGCAGCCTACAGGGGGCTTACACCGGGGAGCTGTTTTTT.

CDR3 DNA sequence: TGTGCCAGCAGCTTCAACAGGGACAAAGAGACCCAGTACTTC. Translating it yields CASSFNRDKETQYF. The rearrangement uses TRBV7-3 and TRBJ2-5; possibly TRBD1 for D (6 bases). Trimming removed 3 bases from V and 3 bases from J, with 11 bases in between. CDR1 SGHTA and CDR2 FQGTGA come from the germline V gene. This CDR3 is 14 amino acids long.

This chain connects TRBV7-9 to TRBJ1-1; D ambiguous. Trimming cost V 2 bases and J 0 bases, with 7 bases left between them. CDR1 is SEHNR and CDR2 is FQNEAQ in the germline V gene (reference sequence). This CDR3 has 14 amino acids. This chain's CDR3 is CASSLLGMNTEAFF. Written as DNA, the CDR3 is TGTGCCAGCAGCTTACTGGGCATGAACACTGAAGCTTTCTTT.

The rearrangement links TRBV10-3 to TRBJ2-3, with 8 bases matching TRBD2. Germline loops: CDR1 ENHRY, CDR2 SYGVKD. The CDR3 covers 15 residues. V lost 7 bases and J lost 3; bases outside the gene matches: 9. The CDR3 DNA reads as TGTGCCATCAAACTAGCGCGGGGGGTTACAGATACGCAGTATTTT. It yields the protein CAIKLARGVTDTQYF.

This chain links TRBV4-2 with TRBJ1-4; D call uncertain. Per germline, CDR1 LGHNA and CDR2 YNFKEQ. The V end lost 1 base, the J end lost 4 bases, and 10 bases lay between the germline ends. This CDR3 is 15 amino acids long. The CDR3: CASSQVDADNEKLFF. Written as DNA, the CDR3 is TGTGCCAGCAGCCAAGTCGACGCAGATAATGAAAAACTGTTTTTT.

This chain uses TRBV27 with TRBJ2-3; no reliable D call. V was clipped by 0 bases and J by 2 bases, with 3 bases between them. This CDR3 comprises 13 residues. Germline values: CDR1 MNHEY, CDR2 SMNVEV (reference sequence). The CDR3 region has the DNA TGTGCCAGCAGTTTATCGTTCACAGATACGCAGTATTTT. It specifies CASSLSFTDTQYF.

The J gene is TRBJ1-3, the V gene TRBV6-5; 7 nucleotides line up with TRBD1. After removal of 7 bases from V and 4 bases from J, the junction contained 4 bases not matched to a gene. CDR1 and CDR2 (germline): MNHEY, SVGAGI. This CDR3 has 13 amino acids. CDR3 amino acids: CASIRTGGNTIYF. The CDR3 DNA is TGTGCCAGCATTCGGACAGGAGGAAACACCATATATTTT.

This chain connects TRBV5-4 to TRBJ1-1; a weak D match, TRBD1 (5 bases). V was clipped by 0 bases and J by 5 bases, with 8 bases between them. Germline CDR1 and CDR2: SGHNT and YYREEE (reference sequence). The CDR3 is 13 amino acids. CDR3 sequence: CASSLGQWTEAFF. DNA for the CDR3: TGTGCCAGCAGCTTGGGACAGTGGACTGAAGCTTTCTTT.

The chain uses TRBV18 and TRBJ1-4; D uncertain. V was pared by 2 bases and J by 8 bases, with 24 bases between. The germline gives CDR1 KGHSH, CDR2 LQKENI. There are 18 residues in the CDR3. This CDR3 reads CASSPALSIAGGAEKLFF. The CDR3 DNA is TGTGCCAGCTCACCAGCCTTGAGTATAGCAGGTGGTGCGGAAAAACTGTTTTTT.

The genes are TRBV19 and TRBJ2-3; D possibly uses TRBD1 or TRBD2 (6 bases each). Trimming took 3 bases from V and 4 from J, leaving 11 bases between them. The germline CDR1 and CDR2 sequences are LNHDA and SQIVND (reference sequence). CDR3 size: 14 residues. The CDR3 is CASSIWGAADTQYF. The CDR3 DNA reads TGTGCCAGTAGTATTTGGGGGGCGGCAGATACGCAGTATTTT.

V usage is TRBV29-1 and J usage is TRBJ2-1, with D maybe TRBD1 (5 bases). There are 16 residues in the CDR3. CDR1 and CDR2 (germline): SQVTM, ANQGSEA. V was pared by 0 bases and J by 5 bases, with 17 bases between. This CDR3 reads CSVEDFVQGANNEQFF. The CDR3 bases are TGCAGCGTTGAAGATTTCGTCCAGGGCGCGAACAATGAGCAGTTCTTC.

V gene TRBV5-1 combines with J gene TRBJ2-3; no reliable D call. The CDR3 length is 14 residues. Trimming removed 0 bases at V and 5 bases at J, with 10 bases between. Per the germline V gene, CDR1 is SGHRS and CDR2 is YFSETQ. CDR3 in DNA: TGCGCCAGCAGCTTGGGCAGCGAGAGAGATACGCAGTATTTT. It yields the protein CASSLGSERDTQYF.

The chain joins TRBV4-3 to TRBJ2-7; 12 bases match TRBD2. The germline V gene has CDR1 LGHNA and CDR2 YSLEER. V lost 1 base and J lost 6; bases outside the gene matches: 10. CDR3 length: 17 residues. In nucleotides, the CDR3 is TGCGCCAGCAGCCAAGGTTTGCTAGCGGGGGGGCGTGGCGAGCAGTACTTC. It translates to CASSQGLLAGGRGEQYF.

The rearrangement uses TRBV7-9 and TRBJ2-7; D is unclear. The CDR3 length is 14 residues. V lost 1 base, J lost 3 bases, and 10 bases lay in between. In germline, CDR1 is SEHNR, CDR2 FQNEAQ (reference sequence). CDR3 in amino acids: CASSLEFGIYEQYF. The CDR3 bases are TGTGCCAGCAGCTTAGAGTTTGGTATCTACGAGCAGTACTTC.